Below are 5 T cell receptor beta chains sequenced from a single sample in a study of blood T cells in healthy people across ages. Alongside a J-beta primer mix, a sample-barcoded 5' primer served in a second PCR lasting about 7 to 12 cycles. MiXCR, run by TCRdb on the 5' RACE reads, gives a single entry per CDR3 protein. The table includes 850,000 to 1,100,000 distinct CDR3 sequences, roughly two fifths detected once. The sequencing input was blood. These receptors came from a man younger than 35 in good health.

This clonotype occurred a few times. The chain combines TRBV20-1 with TRBJ1-1, with D uncertain. The CDR3 is 9 amino acids. V shed 4 bases and J shed 11 bases, with 8 bases lying between them. Germline lookup yields CDR1 DFQATT and CDR2 SNEGSKA (reference sequence). The CDR3 DNA reads TGCAGTGCTACCGCGACGGCTTTCTTT. Its protein is CSATATAFF.

With respect to this clonotype: Mismatch with germline at one junction end may stem from a read error. The genes are TRBV6-2 or TRBV6-3 and TRBJ1-2, with 8 bases matching TRBD1. This CDR3 spans 14 amino acids. Per germline, CDR1 MNHEY and CDR2 SVGEGT. The DNA of the CDR3 is TGTGCCAGCAGTTATGGTGAGACAGGGGATGGCTACATCTTC. Its protein is CASSYGETGDGYIF.

This clonotype was seen a handful of times. This chain connects TRBV7-9 to TRBJ1-4; tentatively, D is TRBD1 (6 bases). Trimming cost V 0 bases and J 6 bases, with 11 bases left between them. This CDR3 contains 15 residues. Germline assignment: CDR1 SEHNR and CDR2 FQNEAQ (reference sequence). In DNA form, the CDR3 reads TGTGCCAGCAGCTTAGCGTTGGAGGGGGATGAAAAACTGTTTTTT. Residues: CASSLALEGDEKLFF.

Only a few counts were recorded for this clonotype. V is TRBV5-6 and J is TRBJ2-1, with D unresolved. V was clipped by 2 bases and J by 4 bases, with 4 bases between them. The CDR3 has 12 amino acids. CDR1 is SGHDT and CDR2 is YYEEEE in the germline V gene. The CDR3 bases are TGTGCCAGCAGCTTCGCTTACAATGAGCAGTTCTTC. Amino acid sequence: CASSFAYNEQFF.

The sample holds a few counts of this clonotype. The gene calls are TRBV28 and TRBJ2-5, with 9 bases fitting TRBD1. The V gene end was trimmed by 4 bases and the J gene end by 4 bases; junction bases not matched to a gene: 10. This CDR3 is built from 16 residues. Per germline, CDR1 MDHEN and CDR2 SYDVKM. CDR3 sequence: CASSSQPDRGGETQYF. The CDR3 DNA is TGTGCCAGCAGTTCTCAACCGGACAGGGGTGGAGAGACCCAGTACTTC.